The rows below give T cell receptor beta chains drawn from one sample of a study of blood T cell repertoires in COVID-19. Sequenced by immunoSEQ multiplex PCR; TCRdb stores in-frame clones only, minus some. Here the sample spans about 49,000 clones, around 85% being singletons. Sequences were obtained from peripheral blood. The receptors shown here come from a human donor in a cohort sampled during active COVID-19. Both conserved end residues are part of each CDR3. D genes are given only for firm matches. Clone size is shown for a subset of rows, as once, few, many or a class of expanded clone.

CDR3 DNA | CDR3 protein | V gene | D gene | J gene | CDR3 length | clone size
TGCGCCAGCAGTCAGCTTTGGAGAAGAAGACCAGACACAGATACGCAGTATTTT | CASSQLWRRRPDTDTQYF | TRBV23-1 | - | TRBJ2-3 | 18 | -
TGTGCCAGCAGCCTTAACAGGGGTGGAACTGAAGCTTTCTTT | CASSLNRGGTEAFF | TRBV7-6 | TRBD1 | TRBJ1-1 | 14 | -
TGTGCCAGCAGTGATGGCAGGGCAGCTGAAGCTTTCTTT | CASSDGRAAEAFF | TRBV2 | - | TRBJ1-1 | 13 | -
TGTGCCAGCAGCGTTTCCGGGACTAGCGGGGGTTACTACAATGAGCAGTTCTTC | CASSVSGTSGGYYNEQFF | TRBV9 | TRBD2 | TRBJ2-1 | 18 | -
TGTGCCAGCAGCTTGCTCCGGCGCGGATCTAATGAAAAACTGTTTTTT | CASSLLRRGSNEKLFF | TRBV5-6 | - | TRBJ1-4 | 16 | -
TGTGCCAGCAGTTCACCTTCTAGCGGCCAAGAGACCCAGTACTTC | CASSSPSSGQETQYF | TRBV28 | TRBD2 | TRBJ2-5 | 15 | -
TGTGCCAGCTCACCCAAGACAGGGGGTCTTACCGGGGAGCTGTTTTTT | CASSPKTGGLTGELFF | TRBV18 | TRBD1 | TRBJ2-2 | 16 | once
TGTGCCAGCTCACCACTGACAGGGCTGACCGGGGAGCTGTTTTTT | CASSPLTGLTGELFF | TRBV18 | TRBD1 | TRBJ2-2 | 15 | -
TGTGCCTGGAGTGACCCCGCAACAGGGTTCGGACTGTTTTTT | CAWSDPATGFGLFF | TRBV30 | - | TRBJ1-4 | 14 | -
TGTGCCAGCCCCTTGTGCGGGGGGGTGGAGAAACGGGATACGCAGTATTTT | CASPLCGGVEKRDTQYF | TRBV27 | TRBD2 | TRBJ2-3 | 17 | -
TGTGCCAGCAGCATTAGGACAGGGGTGTTCGAGCAGTTCTTC | CASSIRTGVFEQFF | TRBV3-1/TRBV3-2 | TRBD1 | TRBJ2-1 | 14 | -
TGTGCCAGCAGCCAAGAAACTAGCGGAGGTTCAGATACGCAGTATTTT | CASSQETSGGSDTQYF | TRBV3-1/TRBV3-2 | TRBD2 | TRBJ2-3 | 16 | -
TGTGCCAGCAGTTATGGAGGGTTACGGAACACTGAAGCTTTCTTT | CASSYGGLRNTEAFF | TRBV6-5 | - | TRBJ1-1 | 15 | -
TGTGCCAGCAGTTACTCTCCTCCCCGTGGGGGCATCTACAATGAGCAGTTCTTC | CASSYSPPRGGIYNEQFF | TRBV6-2/TRBV6-3 | - | TRBJ2-1 | 18 | few
TGTGCCAGCTGGAGGGACTACCCCTACGAGCAGTACTTC | CASWRDYPYEQYF | TRBV6-5 | TRBD2 | TRBJ2-7 | 13 | -
TGTGCCAGCAGCTTTGGGACTGGAAACACAGATACGCAGTATTTT | CASSFGTGNTDTQYF | TRBV7-6 | - | TRBJ2-3 | 15 | -
TGTGCCAGCAGCCCGATCCGGGGGGGAGAAGAGACCCAGTACTTC | CASSPIRGGEETQYF | TRBV7-8 | TRBD2 | TRBJ2-5 | 15 | -
TGCGCCAGCAGCTTGGGGGGCAGGGGGTCGGATACGCAGTATTTT | CASSLGGRGSDTQYF | TRBV5-1 | TRBD1 | TRBJ2-3 | 15 | -
TGTGCCAGCAGTGATGTGGGGAGTGAAGCTTTCTTT | CASSDVGSEAFF | TRBV2 | - | TRBJ1-1 | 12 | -
TGTGCCAGTCCGAGCGGGGGAGTAAACAATGAGCAGTTCTTC | CASPSGGVNNEQFF | TRBV7-9 | TRBD2 | TRBJ2-1 | 14 | -
TGTGCCAGTAGTGAACTTTTCCAGGGGGCGGAACAGTATGGCTACACCTTC | CASSELFQGAEQYGYTF | TRBV19 | TRBD1 | TRBJ1-2 | 17 | few
TGTGCCAGCTCCCGGAGGGACGCCTTGGGAAACATTCAGTACTTC | CASSRRDALGNIQYF | TRBV11-2 | - | TRBJ2-4 | 15 | -
TGTGCCAGCAGTTACTACAGGGGACCCTACAATGAGCAGTTCTTC | CASSYYRGPYNEQFF | TRBV11-1 | TRBD1 | TRBJ2-1 | 15 | -